Presented here are 23 T cell receptor beta chains from one specimen sequenced in a study of cytomegalovirus exposure and HLA in healthy donors (dated by TCRdb to about 2017). The method was the immunoSEQ multiplex PCR assay. For the multiplex PCR, a mixture combining 60 forward primers for TCR Vbeta segments and 13 reverse primers for TCR Jbeta segments was used. TCRdb carries this immuneACCESS record with in-frame sequences only. Its versions omit some clonotypes, under half of them owing to an unresolved V gene in the studies checked, with the rest unexplained. Across this sample there are about 160,000 clones, with roughly 80% seen only once. The ten largest clonotypes hold around 6.7% of the sample. The sequencing sample was made of PBMCs. These TCRs come from a woman aged 25 to 39 in good health and CMV-seropositive.

The chain uses TRBV28 and TRBJ2-5; 8 positions match TRBD2. Germline V gives CDR1 MDHEN, CDR2 SYDVKM. The V and J ends lost 4 bases and 9 bases, in that order; junction bases with no gene match: 7. The CDR3 is made up of 13 amino acids. This CDR3 is CASSSGLEWAQYF. CDR3 bases: TGTGCCAGCAGTTCGGGACTAGAATGGGCCCAGTACTTC.

This chain links TRBV7-2 with TRBJ2-1; TRBD2 matches at 11 bases. The CDR3 is made up of 16 amino acids. Germline CDR1 reads SGHTA; CDR2 reads FQGNSA. The V gene end was trimmed by 5 bases and the J gene end by 3 bases; junction bases not matched to a gene: 6. In DNA form, the CDR3 reads TGTGCCAGCAGCCCCACTAGCGGGGGTCTCTACAATGAGCAGTTCTTC. Its translation: CASSPTSGGLYNEQFF. Together with reference TRBV7-2 and TRBJ2-1, the CDR3 gives the full variable domain: GAGVSQSPSNKVTEKGKDVELRCDPISGHTALYWYRQSLGQGLEFLIYFQGNSAPDKSGLPSDRFSAERTGGSVSTLTIQRTQQEDSAVYLCASSPTSGGLYNEQFFGPGTRLTVL.

The chain employs TRBV9 and TRBJ2-3; 10 positions agree with TRBD2. The trim removed 5 bases at V and 2 bases at J, leaving 2 bases unmatched. Germline values: CDR1 SGDLS, CDR2 YYNGEE. The CDR3 has 14 amino acids. CDR3 amino acids: CASSSGGTTDTQYF. Written as DNA, the CDR3 is TGTGCCAGCAGTAGCGGGGGGACCACAGATACGCAGTATTTT.

The gene calls are TRBV6-5 and TRBJ1-2, with TRBD1 matching over 7 bases. J lost 5 bases, V lost 2 bases, and 8 bases had no gene match. The CDR3 has 15 amino acids. CDR1 MNHEY and CDR2 SVGAGI come from the germline V gene. The DNA for the CDR3 is TGTGCCAGCAGTTACGCTGAGGGACAGAAGTATGGCTACACCTTC. Protein: CASSYAEGQKYGYTF.

This rearrangement joins TRBV19 to TRBJ2-2; D is unresolved. V was clipped by 5 bases and J by 7 bases, with 14 bases between them. Germline-derived CDR1 and CDR2 are LNHDA and SQIVND (reference sequence). The CDR3 is 14 amino acids. CDR3 DNA: TGTGCCAGTAGTTCCAGTCAATATCTCGGGGAGCTGTTTTTT. Its translation: CASSSSQYLGELFF.

The chain employs TRBV27 and TRBJ1-4; D is unresolved. The CDR3 runs 14 residues. The V end was cut by 3 bases, the J end by 8 bases, with 13 bases between. Looked up from germline, CDR1 is MNHEY and CDR2 is SMNVEV (reference sequence). CDR3 sequence (DNA): TGTGCCAGCAGTTTCGAGGGTGTAGGCGAAAAACTGTTTTTT. Translation gives CASSFEGVGEKLFF.

The chain is built from TRBV7-2 and TRBJ2-2; 7 bases match TRBD2. The CDR3 has 16 amino acids. Trimming removed 2 bases from V and 1 base from J; junction bases left unmatched: 4. Germline CDR1 reads SGHTA; CDR2 reads FQGNSA. The CDR3 region has the DNA TGTGCCAGCAGCTTATTTGGGAGGGGGAACACCGGGGAGCTGTTTTTT. The encoded protein is CASSLFGRGNTGELFF.

The rearrangement links TRBV30 to TRBJ1-1; 10 bases agree with TRBD1. The CDR3 has 15 residues. CDR1 is GTSNPN, CDR2 SVGIG, per germline (reference sequence). J gave up 6 bases and V 1 base, and 8 bases lay outside the gene matches. This CDR3 is CAWSGTGGLGAEAFF. The CDR3 DNA reads TGTGCCTGGAGTGGGACAGGGGGATTGGGTGCTGAAGCTTTCTTT.

CDR3 residues: CASSLSAGGYYNEQFF. The CDR3 nucleotides read TGTGCCAGCAGTTTATCGGCGGGGGGCTACTACAATGAGCAGTTCTTC. The J gene is TRBJ2-1, the V gene TRBV27; 8 positions match TRBD2. Losses at the gene ends were 0 bases for V and 3 bases for J; bases not matched to a gene: 4. The length of the CDR3 is 16 residues. The germline gives CDR1 MNHEY, CDR2 SMNVEV (reference sequence).

This chain joins TRBV5-5 and TRBJ2-3; no definite D call. This CDR3 comprises 14 residues. Germline V lookup: CDR1 SGHKS, CDR2 YYEKEE (reference sequence). Trimming removed 1 base from V and 0 bases from J, with 6 bases in between. CDR3 nucleotide sequence: TGTGCCAGCAGCTTGCTAGGAAGCACAGATACGCAGTATTTT. This encodes CASSLLGSTDTQYF. Full variable domain (rest looked up from reference TRBV5-5 and TRBJ2-3): DAGVTQSPTHLIKTRGQQVTLRCSPISGHKSVSWYQQVLGQGPQFIFQYYEKEERGRGNFPDRFSARQFPNYSSELNVNALLLGDSALYLCASSLLGSTDTQYFGPGTRLTVL.

The genes are TRBV10-3 and TRBJ1-1, with 10 bases matching TRBD1. The CDR3 runs 13 residues. Looked up from germline, CDR1 is ENHRY and CDR2 is SYGVKD. The V and J ends lost 6 bases and 3 bases, in that order; junction bases with no gene match: 1. In DNA form, the CDR3 reads TGTGCCATCAGGGGACAGGGGTACACTGAAGCTTTCTTT. This codes for CAIRGQGYTEAFF.

The rearrangement uses TRBV28 and TRBJ2-1, with 8 bases aligning to TRBD1. The CDR3 loop spans 14 amino acids. Germline trimming cut 0 bases from V and 14 bases from J; bases unmatched to any gene: 9. Germline CDR1 MDHEN, CDR2 SYDVKM. CDR3 sequence: CASSLWTGVNVKFF. CDR3 in DNA: TGTGCCAGCAGTTTATGGACAGGGGTAAATGTTAAGTTCTTC.

The CDR3: CATPGQGSTDTQYF. The DNA of the CDR3 is TGTGCCACCCCAGGGCAGGGGTCCACAGATACGCAGTATTTT. The chain joins TRBV2 to TRBJ2-3, with D perhaps matching TRBD1 (6 bases). V was cut by 10 bases and J by 2 bases, with 16 bases left in between. This CDR3 contains 14 residues. Germline loops: CDR1 SNHLY, CDR2 FYNNEI.

This chain connects TRBV13 to TRBJ2-7; D ambiguous. The CDR3 runs to 13 residues. CDR1 and CDR2 (germline): PRHDT, FYEKMQ (reference sequence). Trimming shortened V by 1 base and J by 3 bases, and 7 bases separated the two germline ends. In nucleotides, the CDR3 is TGTGCCAGCAGCTTAGTTTCGAGCTACGAGCAGTACTTC. Translating it yields CASSLVSSYEQYF.

The chain carries TRBV11-2 and TRBJ2-5; 9 nucleotides align to TRBD2. CDR1 is SGHAT, CDR2 FQNNGV, per germline. This CDR3 has 13 amino acids. Germline trimming cut 6 bases from V and 6 bases from J; bases unmatched to any gene: 5. CDR3 DNA sequence: TGTGCCAGCAGTTCCGGGACTAGCCAGACCCAGTACTTC. It yields the protein CASSSGTSQTQYF.

The V and J genes are TRBV5-4 and TRBJ2-7, with TRBD2 matching 7 bases. The CDR3 sequence is 13 residues long. V was clipped by 4 bases and J by 4 bases; unmatched bases: 5. Germline V CDR1 and CDR2: SGHNT, YYREEE (reference sequence). CDR3 DNA: TGTGCCAGCAGCGGGGGGGTCGGGTACGAGCAGTACTTC. Amino acids: CASSGGVGYEQYF.

V gene TRBV29-1 combines with J gene TRBJ1-1; 7 positions match TRBD1. Germline V gives CDR1 SQVTM, CDR2 ANQGSEA. Trimming at V came to 4 bases and at J to 0 bases, leaving 8 bases not matched to a gene. The CDR3 loop spans 15 amino acids. The CDR3 region has the DNA TGCAGCGTTGTGCAACAGGGGTGGATGAACACTGAAGCTTTCTTT. The encoded protein is CSVVQQGWMNTEAFF.

The chain employs TRBV19 and TRBJ1-5, with D unresolved. The CDR3 is 16 residues long. The germline CDR1 and CDR2 sequences are LNHDA and SQIVND (reference sequence). The ends were cut back, 1 base at V and 6 bases at J, with 16 bases in the middle. The CDR3 DNA reads as TGTGCCAGTAGTATAGGAGGCAGCCCTTGGAGTCAGCCCCAGCATTTT. Protein product: CASSIGGSPWSQPQHF.

This clone was seen just once. V and J are TRBV5-1 and TRBJ2-7; TRBD1 matches at 7 bases. The CDR3 loop spans 14 amino acids. The germline V gene has CDR1 SGHRS and CDR2 YFSETQ. Losses at the gene ends were 0 bases for V and 5 bases for J; bases not matched to a gene: 5. The CDR3 DNA is TGCGCCAGCAGCTTGGTGTGGCAGGGGGACGAGCAGTACTTC. Its protein is CASSLVWQGDEQYF.

The chain joins TRBV18 to TRBJ1-3, with TRBD1 identical over 7 bases. The CDR3 contains 15 residues. Per germline, CDR1 KGHSH and CDR2 LQKENI. The V segment lost 0 bases and the J segment 1 base; nucleotides outside the gene matches: 0. CDR3 sequence reads: CASSPPQGSGNTIYF. The CDR3 DNA follows: TGTGCCAGCTCACCACCACAGGGGTCTGGAAACACCATATATTTT.

V and J are TRBV5-1 and TRBJ2-7, with 8 bases fitting TRBD1. J gave up 2 bases and V 1 base, and 2 bases lay outside the gene matches. The CDR3 is 14 residues long. Germline V gene sequence: CDR1 SGHRS, CDR2 YFSETQ. The CDR3 sequence: CASSLLQGAYEQYF. CDR3 bases: TGCGCCAGCAGCTTGCTACAGGGGGCCTACGAGCAGTACTTC. Full variable domain (remainder filled in from reference TRBV5-1 and TRBJ2-7): KAGVTQTPRYLIKTRGQQVTLSCSPISGHRSVSWYQQTPGQGLQFLFEYFSETQRNKGNFPGRFSGRQFSNSRSEMNVSTLELGDSALYLCASSLLQGAYEQYFGPGTRLTVT.

The genes are TRBV5-1 and TRBJ2-2; 7 positions agree with TRBD1. V was clipped by 3 bases and J by 7 bases; unmatched bases: 9. CDR1 is SGHRS and CDR2 is YFSETQ in the germline V gene. The CDR3 runs to 15 residues. CDR3 bases: TGCGCCAGCAGCTATCGACAGGGTGTCGGCGGGGAGCTGTTTTTT. This gives the protein CASSYRQGVGGELFF.

This chain uses TRBV6-1 with TRBJ1-4; D is unresolved. This CDR3 has 14 amino acids. Germline CDR1 reads MNHNS; CDR2 reads SASEGT. Trimming left V 2 bases short and J 7 bases short, with 11 bases between. Written as DNA, the CDR3 is TGTGCCAGCAGTGAAAACTATCGGCGTGAAAAACTGTTTTTT. Amino acids: CASSENYRREKLFF.